Sequencing of this T cell receptor beta chain was carried out in a study of shared clonotypes between healthy human individuals. This CDR3 has 15 amino acids. Trimming at V came to 3 bases and at J to 7 bases, leaving 8 bases not matched to a gene. Germline CDR1 reads MRHNA; CDR2 reads SNTAGT. Clones were sequenced by immunoSEQ multiplex PCR, and TCRdb holds only the in-frame ones, with some missing. The sample has fewer than 550,000 clones; nearly 80% are singletons. There are a few counts of this clone. The clonotype was recovered from a woman in her 40s in good health. Some clones in this sample may be carry-over from other donors' samples. V is TRBV6-4 and J is TRBJ2-1; 8 nucleotides align to TRBD1. Sequences were obtained from PBMCs. The CDR3 loop reads CASSEEQGAYNEQFF. The DNA of the CDR3 is TGTGCCAGCAGTGAGGAGCAGGGGGCGTATAATGAGCAGTTCTTC.